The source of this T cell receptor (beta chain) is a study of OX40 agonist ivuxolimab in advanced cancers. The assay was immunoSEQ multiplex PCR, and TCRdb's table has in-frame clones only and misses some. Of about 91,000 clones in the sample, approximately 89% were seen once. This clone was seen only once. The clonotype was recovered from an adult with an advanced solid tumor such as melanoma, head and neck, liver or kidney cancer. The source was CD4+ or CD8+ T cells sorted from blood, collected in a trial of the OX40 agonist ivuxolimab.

For the CDR3, the DNA is TGTGCCAGCAGTCCTCCGGGGGGGGCAGATACGCAGTATTTT. Translated, it gives CASSPPGGADTQYF. J is TRBJ2-3 and V is TRBV6-1; the match to TRBD2 covers 8 bases. Unmatched junction bases numbered 5, after V lost 5 bases and J lost 4 bases. Germline V gives CDR1 MNHNS, CDR2 SASEGT. The CDR3 contains 14 residues.